The 6 T cell receptor beta chains below all came from one sample that was sequenced in a study of PD-L1 blockade in urothelial cancer. Time point described: pretreatment peripheral blood. Only in-frame clones appear in the TCRdb table, and some are missing; sequencing was by immunoSEQ multiplex PCR. Among about 72,000 clones listed, 70% to 90% were seen once. The material was PBMCs, obtained around atezolizumab (anti-PD-L1) treatment. These receptors all stem from a man aged 60 to 75 with urothelial cancer.

The chain carries TRBV23-1 and TRBJ1-6, with TRBD1 identical over 7 bases. TRBV23-1 is an ORF; its function is uncertain. With 6 bases clipped from V and 0 bases from J, the junction kept 14 bases outside the gene matches. The CDR3 runs 19 residues. Here the CDR3 DNA reads TGCGCCAGCAGACGGATAGGGACAGTGAATAGCTCCTATAATTCACCCCTCCACTTT. It yields the protein CASRRIGTVNSSYNSPLHF.

The rearrangement links TRBV7-9 to TRBJ2-1, with 7 bases aligning to TRBD1. V gave up 4 bases and J gave up 8 bases; unmatched junction bases: 14. CDR1 is SEHNR, CDR2 FQNEAQ, per germline (reference sequence). This CDR3 has 16 residues. DNA of the CDR3: TGTGCCAGCAGCTCCGACAGGGTATCTTTTAATGATGAGCAGTTCTTC. Translation: CASSSDRVSFNDEQFF.

This rearrangement joins TRBV7-6 to TRBJ2-3, with 8 bases fitting TRBD2. V lost 5 bases to trimming and J lost 7 bases; unmatched junction nucleotides: 14. This CDR3 is 16 amino acids long. Germline loops: CDR1 SGHVS, CDR2 FNYEAQ. The DNA of the CDR3 is TGTGCCAGCAGCCTAGGTTCTGCGGGGGGACGGTATACGCAGTATTTT. Protein: CASSLGSAGGRYTQYF.

The chain couples TRBV19 to TRBJ1-5; unclear D gene. V dropped 3 bases and J dropped 5 bases, with 17 bases sitting between them. This CDR3 region has 16 residues. Germline V gene lookup returns CDR1 LNHDA and CDR2 SQIVND (reference sequence). CDR3 sequence (DNA): TGTGCCAGTAGTATGGTTAGAGGACTAGCCGATCAGCCCCAGCATTTT. Protein product: CASSMVRGLADQPQHF. Filled out from reference TRBV19 and TRBJ1-5, the complete variable domain reads DGGITQSPKYLFRKEGQNVTLSCEQNLNHDAMYWYRQDPGQGLRLIYYSQIVNDFQKGDIAEGYSVSREKKESFPLTVTSAQKNPTAFYLCASSMVRGLADQPQHFGDGTRLSIL.

The V call is TRBV5-1, the J call TRBJ2-7; D is unclear. V shed 3 bases and J shed 2 bases, with 9 bases lying between them. The CDR3 extends over 13 amino acids. Germline CDR1 is SGHRS and CDR2 is YFSETQ. The CDR3 bases are TGCGCCAGCAGCTCCACAGAGCCCTACGAGCAGTACTTC. Protein sequence: CASSSTEPYEQYF.

In its sample, this clone was seen a few times. The CDR3 DNA sequence: TGTGCCAGCAGTATGACTAGCGGCCCACAAGAGACCCAGTACTTC. Translation: CASSMTSGPQETQYF. The chain couples TRBV5-4 to TRBJ2-5; 9 bases fit TRBD2. Losses at the gene ends were 5 bases for V and 2 bases for J; bases not matched to a gene: 7. CDR3 length: 15 residues. CDR1 is SGHNT and CDR2 is YYREEE in the germline V gene (reference sequence).